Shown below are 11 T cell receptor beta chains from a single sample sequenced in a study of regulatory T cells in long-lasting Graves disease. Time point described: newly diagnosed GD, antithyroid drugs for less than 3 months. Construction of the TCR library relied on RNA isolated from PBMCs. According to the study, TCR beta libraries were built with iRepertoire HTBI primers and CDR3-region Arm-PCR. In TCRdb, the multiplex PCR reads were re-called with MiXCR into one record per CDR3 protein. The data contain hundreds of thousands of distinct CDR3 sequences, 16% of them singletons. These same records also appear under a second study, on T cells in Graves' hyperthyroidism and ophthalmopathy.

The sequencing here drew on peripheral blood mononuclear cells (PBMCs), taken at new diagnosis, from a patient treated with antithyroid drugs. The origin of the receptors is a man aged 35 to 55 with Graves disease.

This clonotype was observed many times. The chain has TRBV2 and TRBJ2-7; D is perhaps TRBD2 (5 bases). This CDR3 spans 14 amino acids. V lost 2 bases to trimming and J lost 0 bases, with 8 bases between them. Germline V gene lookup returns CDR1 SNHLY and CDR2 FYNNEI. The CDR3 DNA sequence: TGTGCCAGCAGTGAAAGACTACTCTCCTACGAGCAGTACTTC. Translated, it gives CASSERLLSYEQYF. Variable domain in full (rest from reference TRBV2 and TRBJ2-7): EPEVTQTPSHQVTQMGQEVILRCVPISNHLYFYWYRQILGQKVEFLVSFYNNEISEKSEIFDDQFSVERPDGSNFTLKIRSTKLEDSAMYFCASSERLLSYEQYFGPGTRLTVT.

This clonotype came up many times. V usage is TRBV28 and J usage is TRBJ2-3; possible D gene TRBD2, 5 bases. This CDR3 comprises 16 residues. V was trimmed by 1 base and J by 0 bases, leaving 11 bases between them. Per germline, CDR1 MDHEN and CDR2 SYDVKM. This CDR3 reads CASSLYGLASTDTQYF. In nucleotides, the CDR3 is TGTGCCAGCAGTTTATACGGGCTAGCCAGCACAGATACGCAGTATTTT. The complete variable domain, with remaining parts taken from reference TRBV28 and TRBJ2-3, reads DVKVTQSSRYLVKRTGEKVFLECVQDMDHENMFWYRQDPGLGLRLIYFSYDVKMKEKGDIPEGYSVSREKKERFSLILESASTNQTSMYLCASSLYGLASTDTQYFGPGTRLTVL.

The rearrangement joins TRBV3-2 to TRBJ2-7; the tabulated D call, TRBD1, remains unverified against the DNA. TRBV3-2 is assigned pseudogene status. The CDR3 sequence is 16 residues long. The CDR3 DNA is TGTGCCAGCAGCCACGATCGGGACAGGCCTCCCTACGAGCAGTACTTC. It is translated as CASSHDRDRPPYEQYF.

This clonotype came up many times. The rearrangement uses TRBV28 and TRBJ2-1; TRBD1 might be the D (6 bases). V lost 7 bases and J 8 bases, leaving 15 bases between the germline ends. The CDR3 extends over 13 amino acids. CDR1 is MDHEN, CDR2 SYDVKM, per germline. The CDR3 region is CASMHRDDDEQFF. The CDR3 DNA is TGTGCCAGCATGCACAGGGATGACGATGAGCAGTTCTTC. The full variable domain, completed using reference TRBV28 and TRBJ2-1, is DVKVTQSSRYLVKRTGEKVFLECVQDMDHENMFWYRQDPGLGLRLIYFSYDVKMKEKGDIPEGYSVSREKKERFSLILESASTNQTSMYLCASMHRDDDEQFFGPGTRLTVL.

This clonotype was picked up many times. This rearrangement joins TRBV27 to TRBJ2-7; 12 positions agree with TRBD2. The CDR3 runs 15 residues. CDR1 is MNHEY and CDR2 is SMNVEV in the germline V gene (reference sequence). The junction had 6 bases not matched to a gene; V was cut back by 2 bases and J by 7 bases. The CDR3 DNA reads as TGTGCCAGCAGTTTAGTGACTAGCGGGAGTGGTGAGCAGTACTTC. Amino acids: CASSLVTSGSGEQYF.

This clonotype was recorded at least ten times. CDR3 amino acids: CASSALLAVYNEQFF. CDR3 DNA: TGTGCCAGCAGCGCTTTACTAGCGGTATACAATGAGCAGTTCTTC. The chain couples TRBV7-2 to TRBJ2-1, with 8 nucleotides matching TRBD2. The CDR3 is made up of 15 amino acids. The germline CDR1 and CDR2 sequences are SGHTA and FQGNSA. Trimming cost V 5 bases and J 4 bases; bases outside gene matches: 7. Looking up the rest from reference TRBV7-2 and TRBJ2-1 gives the full variable domain: GAGVSQSPSNKVTEKGKDVELRCDPISGHTALYWYRQSLGQGLEFLIYFQGNSAPDKSGLPSDRFSAERTGGSVSTLTIQRTQQEDSAVYLCASSALLAVYNEQFFGPGTRLTVL.

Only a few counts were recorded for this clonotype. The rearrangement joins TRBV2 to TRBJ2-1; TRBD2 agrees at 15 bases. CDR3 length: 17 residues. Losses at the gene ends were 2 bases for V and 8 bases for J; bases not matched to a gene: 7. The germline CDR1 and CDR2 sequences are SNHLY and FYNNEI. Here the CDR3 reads CASSELGLAGGGDEQFF. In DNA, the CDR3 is TGTGCCAGCAGTGAACTCGGACTAGCGGGGGGGGGCGATGAGCAGTTCTTC.

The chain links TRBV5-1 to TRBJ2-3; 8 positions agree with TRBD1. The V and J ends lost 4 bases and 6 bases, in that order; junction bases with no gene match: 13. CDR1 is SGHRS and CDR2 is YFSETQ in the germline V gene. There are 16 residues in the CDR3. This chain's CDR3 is CASSTGQALRRDTQYF. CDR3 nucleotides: TGCGCCAGCAGCACGGGACAGGCTCTTCGCAGGGATACGCAGTATTTT.

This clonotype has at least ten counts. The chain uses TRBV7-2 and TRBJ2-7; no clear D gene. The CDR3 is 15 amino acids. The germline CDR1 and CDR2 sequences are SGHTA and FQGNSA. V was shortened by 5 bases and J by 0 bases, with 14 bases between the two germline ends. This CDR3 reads CASSPNLILSYEQYF. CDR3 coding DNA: TGTGCCAGCAGCCCAAATTTAATACTCTCCTACGAGCAGTACTTC.

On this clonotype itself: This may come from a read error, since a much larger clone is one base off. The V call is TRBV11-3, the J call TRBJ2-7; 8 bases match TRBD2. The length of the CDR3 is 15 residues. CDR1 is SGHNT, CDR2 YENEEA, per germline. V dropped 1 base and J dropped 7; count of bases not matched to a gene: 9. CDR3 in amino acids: CASSLVGGGWDEQYF. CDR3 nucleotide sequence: TGTGCCAGCAGCTTAGTCGGCGGGGGGTGGGATGAGCAGTACTTC.

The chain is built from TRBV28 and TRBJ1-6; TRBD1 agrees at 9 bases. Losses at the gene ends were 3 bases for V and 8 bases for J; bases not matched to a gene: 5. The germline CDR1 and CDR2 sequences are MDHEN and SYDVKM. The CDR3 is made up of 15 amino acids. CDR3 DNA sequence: TGTGCCAGCAGTTTCCAGGACAGGGGCTATTCACCCCTCCACTTT. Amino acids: CASSFQDRGYSPLHF.